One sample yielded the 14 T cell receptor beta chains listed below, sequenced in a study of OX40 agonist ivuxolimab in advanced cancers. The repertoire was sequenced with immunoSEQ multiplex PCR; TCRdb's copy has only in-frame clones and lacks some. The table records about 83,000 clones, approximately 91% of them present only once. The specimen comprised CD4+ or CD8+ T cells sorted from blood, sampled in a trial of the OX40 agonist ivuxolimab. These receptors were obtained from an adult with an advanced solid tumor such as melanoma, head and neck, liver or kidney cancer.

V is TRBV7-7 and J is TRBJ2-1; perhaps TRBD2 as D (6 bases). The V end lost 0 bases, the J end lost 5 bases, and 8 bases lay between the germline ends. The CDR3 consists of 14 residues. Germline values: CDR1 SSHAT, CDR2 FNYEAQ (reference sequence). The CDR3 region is CASSLARDHNEQFF. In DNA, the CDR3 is TGTGCCAGCAGCTTAGCGCGGGACCACAATGAGCAGTTCTTC. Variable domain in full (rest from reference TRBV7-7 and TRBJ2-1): GAGVSQSPRYKVTKRGQDVTLRCDPISSHATLYWYQQALGQGPEFLTYFNYEAQPDKSGLPSDRFSAERPEGSISTLTIQRTEQRDSAMYRCASSLARDHNEQFFGPGTRLTVL.

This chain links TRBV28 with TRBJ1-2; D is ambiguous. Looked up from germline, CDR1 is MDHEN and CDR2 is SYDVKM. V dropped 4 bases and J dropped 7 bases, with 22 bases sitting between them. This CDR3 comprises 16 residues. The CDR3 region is CASSSPIGSSAGGYTF. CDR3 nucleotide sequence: TGTGCCAGCAGTTCCCCCATCGGATCCTCAGCGGGTGGCTACACCTTC.

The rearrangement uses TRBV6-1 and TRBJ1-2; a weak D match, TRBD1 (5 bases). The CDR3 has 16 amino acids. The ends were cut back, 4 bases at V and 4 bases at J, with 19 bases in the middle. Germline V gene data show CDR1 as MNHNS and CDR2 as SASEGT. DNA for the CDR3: TGTGCCAGCAGTGTTGGGGGGACTGACCTGGGCTATGGCTACACCTTC. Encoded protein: CASSVGGTDLGYGYTF.

As DNA, the CDR3 is TGTGCCAGTAGCACACAGAGGTTTGGCGATGAGCAGTTCTTC. It is translated as CASSTQRFGDEQFF. The rearrangement uses TRBV19 and TRBJ2-1; D not certain. Germline V lookup: CDR1 LNHDA, CDR2 SQIVND (reference sequence). The CDR3 sequence is 14 residues long. Trimming removed 6 bases from V and 8 bases from J, with 17 bases in between.

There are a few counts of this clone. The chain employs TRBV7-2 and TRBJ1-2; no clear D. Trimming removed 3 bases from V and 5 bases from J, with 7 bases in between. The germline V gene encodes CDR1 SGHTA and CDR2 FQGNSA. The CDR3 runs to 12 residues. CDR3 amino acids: CASSLTGYGYTF. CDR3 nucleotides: TGTGCCAGCAGCTTGACCGGGTATGGCTACACCTTC.

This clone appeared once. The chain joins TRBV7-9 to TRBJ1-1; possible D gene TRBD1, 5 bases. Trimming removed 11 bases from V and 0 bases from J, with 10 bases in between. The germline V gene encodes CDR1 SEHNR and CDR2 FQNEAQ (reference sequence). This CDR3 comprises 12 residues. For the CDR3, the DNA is TGTGCCGGGGGGGATATGAACACTGAAGCTTTCTTT. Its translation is CAGGDMNTEAFF.

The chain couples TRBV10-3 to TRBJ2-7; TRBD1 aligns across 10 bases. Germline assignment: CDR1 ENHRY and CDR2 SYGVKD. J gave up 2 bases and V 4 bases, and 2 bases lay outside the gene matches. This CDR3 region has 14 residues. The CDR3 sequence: CAISAGTGAYEQYF. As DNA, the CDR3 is TGTGCCATCAGTGCCGGGACAGGGGCCTACGAGCAGTACTTC.

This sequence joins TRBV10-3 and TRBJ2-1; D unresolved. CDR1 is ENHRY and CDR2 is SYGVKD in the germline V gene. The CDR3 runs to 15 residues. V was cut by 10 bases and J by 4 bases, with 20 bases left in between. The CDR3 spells CASGMGPQNYNEQFF. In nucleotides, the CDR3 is TGTGCCAGTGGAATGGGCCCTCAAAATTACAATGAGCAGTTCTTC.

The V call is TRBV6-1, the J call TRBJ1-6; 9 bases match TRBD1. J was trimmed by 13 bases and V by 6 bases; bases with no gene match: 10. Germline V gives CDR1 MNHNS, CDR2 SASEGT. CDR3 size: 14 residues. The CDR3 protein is CASSLDRGARPLHF. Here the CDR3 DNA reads TGTGCCAGCAGCCTGGACAGGGGAGCCAGGCCCCTCCACTTT.

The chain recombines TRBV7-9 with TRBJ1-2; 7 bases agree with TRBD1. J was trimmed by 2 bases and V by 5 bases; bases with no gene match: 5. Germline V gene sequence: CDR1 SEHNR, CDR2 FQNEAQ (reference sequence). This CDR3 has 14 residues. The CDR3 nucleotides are TGTGCCAGCAGCCCCCGGACAGGAAACTATGGCTACACCTTC. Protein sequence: CASSPRTGNYGYTF.

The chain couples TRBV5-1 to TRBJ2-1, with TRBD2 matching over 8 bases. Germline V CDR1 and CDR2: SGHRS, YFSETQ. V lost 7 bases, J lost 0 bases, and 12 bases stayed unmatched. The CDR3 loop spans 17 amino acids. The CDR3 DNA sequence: TGCGCCAGCGTTAGGGGCGGGGGGATGAGCTCCTACAATGAGCAGTTCTTC. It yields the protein CASVRGGGMSSYNEQFF.

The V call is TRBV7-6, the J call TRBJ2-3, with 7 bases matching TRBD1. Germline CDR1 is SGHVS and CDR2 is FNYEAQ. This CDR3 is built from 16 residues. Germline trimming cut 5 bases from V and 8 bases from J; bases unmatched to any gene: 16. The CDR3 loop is CASSAATEGALSTQYF. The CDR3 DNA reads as TGTGCCAGCAGCGCCGCCACTGAGGGGGCACTCAGTACGCAGTATTTT.

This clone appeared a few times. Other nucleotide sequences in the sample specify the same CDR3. The DNA for the CDR3 is TGTGCCAGCAGCTTTCCGGGTCAGGGCGCCTACGAGCAGTACTTC. This codes for CASSFPGQGAYEQYF. The J gene is TRBJ2-7, the V gene TRBV7-2; D might be TRBD1 (5 bases). Deletions cut 3 bases from V and 2 bases from J, with 14 bases between. The CDR3 is 15 amino acids. Germline-derived CDR1 and CDR2 are SGHTA and FQGNSA.

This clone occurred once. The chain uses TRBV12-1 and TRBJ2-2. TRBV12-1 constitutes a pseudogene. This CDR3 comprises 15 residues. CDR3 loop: CASSFGQCDTGELFF. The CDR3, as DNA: TGTGCCAGCAGCTTTGGTCAGTGCGACACCGGGGAGCTGTTTTTT.